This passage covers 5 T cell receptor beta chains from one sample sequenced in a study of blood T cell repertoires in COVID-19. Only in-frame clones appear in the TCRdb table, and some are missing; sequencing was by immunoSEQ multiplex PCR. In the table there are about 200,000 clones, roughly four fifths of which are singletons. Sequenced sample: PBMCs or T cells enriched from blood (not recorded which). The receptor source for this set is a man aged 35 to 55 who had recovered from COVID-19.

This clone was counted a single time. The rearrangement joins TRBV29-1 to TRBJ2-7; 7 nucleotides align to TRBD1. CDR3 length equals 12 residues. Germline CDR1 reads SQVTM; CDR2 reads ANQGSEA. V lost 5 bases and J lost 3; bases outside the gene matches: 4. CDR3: CSVIRDSYEQYF. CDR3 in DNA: TGCAGCGTTATCAGGGACAGCTACGAGCAGTACTTC.

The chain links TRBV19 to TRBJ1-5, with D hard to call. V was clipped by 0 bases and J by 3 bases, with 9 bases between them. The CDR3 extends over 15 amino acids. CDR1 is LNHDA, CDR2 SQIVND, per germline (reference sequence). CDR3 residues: CASSIDVGHNQPQHF. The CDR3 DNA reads TGTGCCAGTAGTATAGACGTGGGCCACAATCAGCCCCAGCATTTT.

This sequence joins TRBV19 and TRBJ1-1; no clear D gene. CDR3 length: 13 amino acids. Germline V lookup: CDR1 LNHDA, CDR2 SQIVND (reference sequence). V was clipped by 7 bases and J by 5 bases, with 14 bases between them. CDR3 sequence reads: CASITHSGTEAFF. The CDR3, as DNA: TGTGCCAGTATCACCCACAGTGGGACTGAAGCTTTCTTT.

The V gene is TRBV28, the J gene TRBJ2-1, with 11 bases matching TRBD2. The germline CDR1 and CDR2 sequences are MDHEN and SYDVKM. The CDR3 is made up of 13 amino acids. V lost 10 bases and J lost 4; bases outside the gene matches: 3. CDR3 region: CATGTSGYNEQFF. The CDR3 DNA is TGTGCCACCGGGACTAGCGGATACAATGAGCAGTTCTTC.

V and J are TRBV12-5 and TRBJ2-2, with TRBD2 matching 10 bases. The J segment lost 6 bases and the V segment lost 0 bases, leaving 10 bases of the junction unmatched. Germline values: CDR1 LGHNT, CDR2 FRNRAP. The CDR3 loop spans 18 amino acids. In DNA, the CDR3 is TGTGCTAGTGGTTTGGTATTCTCAGCGGGAGGGTCCGCCGGGGAGCTGTTTTTT. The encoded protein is CASGLVFSAGGSAGELFF.